Reported below is one T cell receptor beta chain. Its antigen is not yet known. It has no much larger one-base neighbor in the sample; base qualities were not kept. The germline ends are 13 bases apart after V is trimmed by 5 bases and J by 9 bases. The CDR3, from cysteine to phenylalanine, totals 12 residues. Here the CDR3 DNA is all that survives: 36 bases in frame from base 1. For CDR1 and CDR2, the germline V gene lists SGHVS and FQNEAQ. Each collaborating institution followed its own protocols to collect whole blood in K2EDTA tubes. For TCRbeta analysis, collaborators shipped samples in one of three forms: frozen whole blood, isolated PBMCs, or DNA extracted from either of those sample types. This sample is drawn from a study of blood T cell repertoires in COVID-19 (TCRdb year 2020). With regard to the full study: Samples covering the acute and convalescent phases of COVID-19 were provided by collaborators in the United States, Italy and Spain. The prospective study material was composed of cDNA or gDNA derived from T cells, B-cell-depleted T cells, or PBMCs. Subjects who had been exposed to COVID-19, were actively infected with it, or had recovered from it provided the deeply sampled blood TCRbeta repertoires that made up the dataset. A freely available public database, intended as a resource for researchers studying the immune response to SARS-CoV-2, is where the repertoires were released. Samples came from the ongoing ImmuneRACE study (first 160 participants) plus 1,254 subjects from 6 global collaborators. A de-identified subject ID, COVID-19 status, age in years and sex were almost always included in the sample metadata. Where available, HLA class I and class II types were taken from metadata supplied by the sample provider and were not determined by assay-based typing.

Broad study findings and their caveats: Clinical and demographic metadata were provided uncurated, with the amount varying by source and participant.

TCRbeta CDR3 regions were amplified from genomic DNA by means of the immunoSEQ Assay, a bias-controlled multiplex PCR. The published analysis was carried out like this. The number of nucleated cells in each sample was estimated from the amplification of reference gene primers within the assay. To quantify the absolute abundance of each unique TCRbeta CDR3 rearrangement, sequence reads were collapsed and filtered. Productive Simpson clonality was computed per sample as the square root of Simpson's diversity index over productive rearrangements. The table was pulled from immuneACCESS by TCRdb, which kept in-frame rearrangements only. Such tables lose some clones; where checked, under half of the loss comes from unresolved V genes, and the rest has no known cause. Clone size and V and J calls were adopted from that table, with D and trimming inferred from the DNA. The sample records approximately 190,000 clones, roughly four fifths of which are singletons. The ten largest clones take up about 6.5% of the sample.

Sequences were obtained from peripheral blood. The rearranged segments are TRBV7-8 and TRBJ2-5, and the D gene may be TRBD2, 5 bases matching. The sequence came from a woman aged 40 to 49 with acute or convalescent COVID-19. In nucleotide form, the sequence is TGTGCCAGCAGCCAAACTAGGTTTCCCCAGTACTTC. This translates into CASSQTRFPQYF.